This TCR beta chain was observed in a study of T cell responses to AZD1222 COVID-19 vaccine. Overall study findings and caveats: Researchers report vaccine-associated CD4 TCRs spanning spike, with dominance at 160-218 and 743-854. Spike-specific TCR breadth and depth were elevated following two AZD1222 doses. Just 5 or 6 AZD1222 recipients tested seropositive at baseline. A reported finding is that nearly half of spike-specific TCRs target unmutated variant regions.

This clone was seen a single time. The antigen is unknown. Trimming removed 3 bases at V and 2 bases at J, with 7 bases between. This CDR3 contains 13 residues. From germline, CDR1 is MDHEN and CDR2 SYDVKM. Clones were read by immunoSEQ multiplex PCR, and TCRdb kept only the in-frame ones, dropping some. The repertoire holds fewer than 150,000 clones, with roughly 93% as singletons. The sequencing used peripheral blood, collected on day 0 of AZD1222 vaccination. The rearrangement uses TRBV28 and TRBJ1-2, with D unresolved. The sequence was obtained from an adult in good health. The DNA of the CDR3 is TGTGCCAGCAGTTTGAACAGCAACTATGGCTACACCTTC. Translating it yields CASSLNSNYGYTF.